This T cell receptor beta chain was profiled in a study of shared clonotypes between healthy human individuals. Germline CDR1 MGHDK, CDR2 SYGVNS. V shed 4 bases and J shed 2 bases, with 3 bases lying between them. The CDR3 contains 12 residues. The assay was immunoSEQ multiplex PCR, and TCRdb's table has in-frame clones only and misses some. The data contain around 2.1 million clones, roughly 91% of them singletons. Selected positively for CCR7 and CD45RO-negative, naive CD8 cells excluded terminally differentiated effector memory CD45RA+ cells. This clonotype was sampled from a man younger than 30 in good health. Some clones in this sample may be carry-over from other donors' samples. The chain carries TRBV25-1 and TRBJ2-1, with no clear D. The source material was naive CD8+ T cells from PBMCs. The CDR3 nucleotides read TGTGCCAGCAGTGTGGCCTACAATGAGCAGTTCTTC. Translated: CASSVAYNEQFF.